The subject of this entry is one T cell receptor beta chain. The sample originates from a study of T cell clones after liver transplantation. CDR1 and CDR2 from the germline V gene are MGHRA and YSYEKL. The CDR3 spans 16 residues. V gave up 6 bases and J gave up 3 bases, with 18 bases separating them. The data were produced by immunoSEQ multiplex PCR, yet TCRdb's version contains in-frame clones alone and is incomplete. The sample consists of approximately 7,000 clones, around three quarters of them appearing once. This chain uses TRBV4-1 with TRBJ2-1, with D possibly being TRBD2 (5 bases). This receptor was taken from a human donor who received a liver transplant. This sample comprised CD8+ T cells from blood, obtained before liver transplant. The CDR3: CASSPGAVGDYNEQFF. CDR3 bases: TGCGCCAGCAGTCCCGGCGCGGTGGGAGACTACAATGAGCAGTTCTTC.